Listed below are T cell receptor beta chains from one sample, sequenced in a study of OX40 agonist ivuxolimab in advanced cancers. This table comes from immunoSEQ multiplex PCR, and its TCRdb copy is limited to in-frame clones, with some not included. Found here are over 60,000 clones, approximately 90% of them singletons; the top ten hold about 0.99%. Specimen: CD4+ or CD8+ T cells sorted from blood, collected in a trial of the OX40 agonist ivuxolimab. All receptors come from an adult with an advanced solid tumor such as melanoma, head and neck, liver or kidney cancer. Each CDR3 is given with its conserved first and last residue. The D gene is left open where the match is weak.

J gene,D gene,V gene,CDR3 DNA,CDR3 protein
TRBJ2-3,-,TRBV2,TGTGCCAGCAAAACGGGGGCCACGATCATTCGTCCGTATTTT,CASKTGATIIRPYF
TRBJ1-3,-,TRBV9,TGTGCCAGCAGCGTAGGGGGGCAGCCCTCTGGAAACACCATATATTTT,CASSVGGQPSGNTIYF
TRBJ1-3,-,TRBV6-5,TGTGCCAGCAGTTACTCCCCACGAGGGGACACCATATATTTT,CASSYSPRGDTIYF
TRBJ2-7,-,TRBV4-2,TGTGCCAGCAGCCCGACTCCCGGATCCTCCTACGAGCAGTACTTC,CASSPTPGSSYEQYF
TRBJ2-7,TRBD2,TRBV2,TGTGTTACGGGGCTAGCGGTATCCTACGAGCAGTACTTC,CVTGLAVSYEQYF
TRBJ2-7,-,TRBV28,TGTGCCAGCAGGGTGGGGCAGGCAGTCTACGAGCAGTACTTC,CASRVGQAVYEQYF
TRBJ2-1,-,TRBV7-9,TGTGCCAGCGGGGGGACCAACAATGAGCAGTTCTTC,CASGGTNNEQFF
TRBJ2-1,-,TRBV5-1,TGCGCCAGCACCGAGCAGAATGAGCAGTTCTTC,CASTEQNEQFF
TRBJ2-5,-,TRBV18,TGTGCCAGCTCACCAGGGCGGTATCAAGAGACCCAGTACTTC,CASSPGRYQETQYF
TRBJ1-2,-,TRBV2,TGTGCCAGCACCGCTCGCCCGGACGGCTACTATGGCTACACCTTC,CASTARPDGYYGYTF